This paragraph covers one T cell receptor (beta chain) sequence. In germline, CDR1 is LNHDA, CDR2 SQIVND (reference sequence). J gave up 4 bases and V 6 bases, and 12 bases lay outside the gene matches. The CDR3 loop spans 15 amino acids. These data come from a study of technical replicates of blood from a few donors. The repertoire was sequenced with immunoSEQ multiplex PCR; TCRdb's copy has only in-frame clones and lacks some. The data contain about 15,000 clones, about 89% of them seen just once; the ten biggest clones take up approximately 11%. The V call is TRBV19, the J call TRBJ2-7, with 7 bases that match TRBD2. The sequence was obtained from a human donor in good health. The sequenced material came from PBMCs. The CDR3 nucleotides read TGTGCCAGTAGCCCTTCGGGGGGTGGATCTTACGAGCAGTACTTC. It codes for CASSPSGGGSYEQYF.